This T cell receptor (beta chain) was identified during a study of T cells in Graves' hyperthyroidism and ophthalmopathy. Study-wide points: Clonotypes that were expanded in thyroid above 0.001 mostly appeared in blood too. The model identified upcoming ophthalmopathy a median approximately seven months ahead of onset.

Each 10 ml fresh peripheral blood draw supplied the PBMCs. As to this clonotype: Its specificity is not known. One junction end does not reproduce the germline sequence, and a read error may be involved.

Template material for amplifying TCR beta CDR3 regions consisted of RNA transcripts. The HTBI primer set served for first-round RT-PCR of the TCR CDR3. A single record per CDR3 protein comes from TCRdb applying MiXCR to the multiplex PCR reads. The sample lists approximately 630,000 distinct CDR3 sequences; about a sixth were seen once. This CDR3 is 17 amino acids long. CDR1 is KGHSH and CDR2 is LQKENI in the germline V gene. The sequencing sample was made of blood. The chain recombines TRBV18 with TRBJ2-5; maybe TRBD1 (6 bases). The TCR comes from a woman in her 30s with Graves' hyperthyroidism. Written as DNA, the CDR3 is TGTGCCAGCTCATCCTTCCTTTTAAGACAGGCCCAAGAGTCCCAGTACTTC. Translation: CASSSFLLRQAQESQYF.